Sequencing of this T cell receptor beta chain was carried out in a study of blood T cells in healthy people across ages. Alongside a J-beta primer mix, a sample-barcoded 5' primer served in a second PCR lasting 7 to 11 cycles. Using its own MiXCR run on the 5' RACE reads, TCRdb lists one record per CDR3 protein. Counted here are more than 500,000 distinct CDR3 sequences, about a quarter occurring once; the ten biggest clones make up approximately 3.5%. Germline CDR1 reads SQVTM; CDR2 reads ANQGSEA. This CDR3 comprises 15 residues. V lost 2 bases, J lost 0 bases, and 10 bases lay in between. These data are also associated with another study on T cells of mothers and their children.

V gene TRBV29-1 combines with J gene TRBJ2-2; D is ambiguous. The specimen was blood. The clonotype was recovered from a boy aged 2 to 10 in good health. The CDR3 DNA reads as TGCAGCGTTGAAAGTAGGGTCGCGAACACCGGGGAGCTGTTTTTT. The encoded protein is CSVESRVANTGELFF.